This TCR beta chain was documented in a study of T cell repertoires in cytomegalovirus infection. Trimming removed 3 bases from V and 8 bases from J, with 29 bases in between. CDR3 size: 19 residues. Per germline, CDR1 LGHNA and CDR2 YSLEER. TCRdb re-called the reads through MiXCR, storing one row per CDR3 protein. The sample consists of approximately 76,000 distinct CDR3 sequences, 3.7% of them appearing once. This clonotype has ten or more counts. The material sequenced was PBMCs. This chain uses TRBV4-3 with TRBJ1-3, with a weak D call TRBD1 (5 bases). The receptor comes from a human donor in good health (CMV status not recorded). Some clones in this sample may be carry-over from other donors' samples. CDR3 region: CASSHAPGWGDSRFDTIYF. In DNA, the CDR3 is TGCGCCAGCAGCCACGCACCAGGGTGGGGGGATAGTCGGTTTGACACCATATATTTT.